The 17 T cell receptor beta chains reported below all come from one sample, sequenced in a study of beta chain features in type 1 diabetes. The whole isolated RNA underwent reverse transcription, so sequencing captured expressed TCRB transcripts. The protocol was immunoSEQ multiplex PCR, while the TCRdb copy is restricted to in-frame clones and leaves out a portion. The data hold hundreds of thousands of clones, with 15% to 20% observed a single time. The sequenced material came from naive CD4+ T cells from blood. These receptors were obtained from a woman younger than 30 in good health.

The chain is built from TRBV11-2 and TRBJ2-1; D is undetermined. The CDR3 is 12 amino acids. CDR1 is SGHAT, CDR2 FQNNGV, per germline. V was shortened by 0 bases and J by 9 bases, with 6 bases between the two germline ends. The CDR3 is CASSLDRGEQFF. The CDR3 DNA reads TGTGCCAGCAGCTTAGATCGTGGTGAGCAGTTCTTC.

The gene calls are TRBV28 and TRBJ2-7, with 12 bases fitting TRBD2. This CDR3 has 16 residues. Germline assignment: CDR1 MDHEN and CDR2 SYDVKM. V shed 7 bases and J 3 bases; nucleotides not matched to a gene: 10. As DNA, the CDR3 is TGTGCCAGCACCAGGAGGGGACTAGCGGGCCTCTACGAGCAGTACTTC. Residues: CASTRRGLAGLYEQYF. Looking up the rest from reference TRBV28 and TRBJ2-7 gives the full variable domain: DVKVTQSSRYLVKRTGEKVFLECVQDMDHENMFWYRQDPGLGLRLIYFSYDVKMKEKGDIPEGYSVSREKKERFSLILESASTNQTSMYLCASTRRGLAGLYEQYFGPGTRLTVT.

The J gene is TRBJ1-1, the V gene TRBV29-1, with D possibly being TRBD1 (6 bases). The CDR3 has 15 amino acids. Germline CDR1 reads SQVTM; CDR2 reads ANQGSEA. Deletions cut 4 bases from V and 0 bases from J, with 15 bases between. The CDR3 protein is CSVVTPGHLNTEAFF. The CDR3, as DNA: TGCAGCGTTGTAACTCCGGGACACTTGAACACTGAAGCTTTCTTT.

The V call is TRBV18, the J call TRBJ2-2; a possible D gene is TRBD1 (6 bases). Trimming took off 6 bases at V and 1 base at J, with 9 bases between the two ends. This CDR3 is built from 14 residues. Germline values: CDR1 KGHSH, CDR2 LQKENI. CDR3 DNA sequence: TGTGCCAGCTCGGGACAAAAGAACACCGGGGAGCTGTTTTTT. It specifies CASSGQKNTGELFF.

The rearrangement links TRBV5-1 to TRBJ2-1, with TRBD2 matching 9 bases. Looked up from germline, CDR1 is SGHRS and CDR2 is YFSETQ. V was pared by 4 bases and J by 4 bases, with 6 bases of the junction left unmatched. The CDR3 loop spans 15 amino acids. The CDR3 spells CASSGELAGYNEQFF. The CDR3 DNA reads TGCGCCAGCAGCGGCGAACTAGCGGGTTACAATGAGCAGTTCTTC.

Comments on this clone: This specimen includes other DNA sequences encoding the same CDR3. The chain couples TRBV18 to TRBJ1-5; 11 nucleotides line up with TRBD1. V shed 0 bases, J shed 4 bases, and the junction held 2 bases outside the gene matches. This CDR3 comprises 16 residues. Germline loops: CDR1 KGHSH, CDR2 LQKENI. CDR3: CASSPPGQGGNQPQHF. In nucleotides, the CDR3 is TGTGCCAGCTCACCACCGGGACAGGGGGGGAATCAGCCCCAGCATTTT. Variable domain in full (rest from reference TRBV18 and TRBJ1-5): NAGVMQNPRHLVRRRGQEARLRCSPMKGHSHVYWYRQLPEEGLKFMVYLQKENIIDESGMPKERFSAEFPKEGPSILRIQQVVRGDSAAYFCASSPPGQGGNQPQHFGDGTRLSIL.

The J gene is TRBJ2-1, the V gene TRBV27; 12 bases line up with TRBD2. The CDR3 is 14 residues long. V trimming: 3 bases; J trimming: 10 bases; junction bases outside the gene matches: 4. Germline-derived CDR1 and CDR2 are MNHEY and SMNVEV (reference sequence). CDR3 loop: CASSFASGRGEQFF. The CDR3 DNA reads TGTGCCAGCAGTTTTGCTAGCGGGAGGGGGGAGCAGTTCTTC.

This clone was seen a few times. J is TRBJ2-7 and V is TRBV7-8; 9 nucleotides line up with TRBD1. In germline, CDR1 is SGHVS, CDR2 FQNEAQ. CDR3 length: 13 residues. The J segment lost 2 bases and the V segment lost 5 bases, leaving 1 base of the junction unmatched. Written as DNA, the CDR3 is TGTGCCAGCAGCGGGGACAGGGCCTACGAGCAGTACTTC. Its protein product is CASSGDRAYEQYF. The full variable domain, completed using reference TRBV7-8 and TRBJ2-7, is GAGVSQSPRYKVAKRGQDVALRCDPISGHVSLFWYQQALGQGPEFLTYFQNEAQLDKSGLPSDRFFAERPEGSVSTLKIQRTQQEDSAVYLCASSGDRAYEQYFGPGTRLTVT.

In its sample, this clone was seen a few times. J is TRBJ2-1 and V is TRBV7-2; possibly TRBD2 for D (5 bases). Germline V lookup: CDR1 SGHTA, CDR2 FQGNSA. CDR3 size: 13 residues. Trimming pared 11 bases from V and 8 bases from J, leaving 19 bases between. CDR3 in amino acids: CASRVYIVDEQFF. The CDR3 DNA follows: TGTGCCTCGAGGGTGTATATTGTCGATGAGCAGTTCTTC. The full variable domain, rest sourced from reference TRBV7-2 and TRBJ2-1, is GAGVSQSPSNKVTEKGKDVELRCDPISGHTALYWYRQSLGQGLEFLIYFQGNSAPDKSGLPSDRFSAERTGGSVSTLTIQRTQQEDSAVYLCASRVYIVDEQFFGPGTRLTVL.

With respect to this clone: Other DNA sequences in the same sample also yield this CDR3. V and J are TRBV19 and TRBJ1-1; no clear D. The CDR3 sequence is 13 residues long. V lost 0 bases and J 3 bases, leaving 5 bases between the germline ends. In germline, CDR1 is LNHDA, CDR2 SQIVND (reference sequence). The CDR3 loop reads CASSIDRDTEAFF. CDR3 DNA sequence: TGTGCCAGTAGTATAGATCGCGACACTGAAGCTTTCTTT.

This clone turned up a few times. The chain employs TRBV10-3 and TRBJ2-5; D is undetermined. The V gene's germline CDR1 is ENHRY and CDR2 SYGVKD. The V gene lost 2 bases and the J gene lost 4 bases, with 11 bases spanning the gap. CDR3 length equals 14 residues. The CDR3 DNA reads as TGTGCCATCAGTGAGGTCGAGCGTTTAGAGACCCAGTACTTC. It encodes CAISEVERLETQYF.

This clone was seen more than once but under ten times. The genes are TRBV28 and TRBJ1-1; 9 nucleotides line up with TRBD1. Germline trimming cut 7 bases from V and 1 base from J; bases unmatched to any gene: 4. The germline gives CDR1 MDHEN, CDR2 SYDVKM. The CDR3 sequence is 14 residues long. The CDR3 reads CASITGGTNTEAFF. CDR3 bases: TGTGCCAGCATTACAGGGGGCACGAACACTGAAGCTTTCTTT.

CDR3 amino acids: CASSAIGTQYF. CDR3 coding DNA: TGTGCCAGCAGCGCCATAGGGACCCAGTACTTC. V gene TRBV4-2 combines with J gene TRBJ2-5; no clear D gene. V lost 5 bases, J lost 7 bases, and 8 bases lay in between. This CDR3 spans 11 amino acids. Germline CDR1 and CDR2: LGHNA and YNFKEQ.

This chain uses TRBV9 with TRBJ2-7; TRBD2 aligns across 8 bases. The V and J ends lost 0 bases and 4 bases, in that order; junction bases with no gene match: 3. CDR1 is SGDLS and CDR2 is YYNGEE in the germline V gene. CDR3 length: 14 residues. Written as DNA, the CDR3 is TGTGCCAGCAGCGTAGCAGCGGGAGAGTACGAGCAGTACTTC. Its translation: CASSVAAGEYEQYF.

V usage is TRBV2 and J usage is TRBJ1-1; 8 nucleotides match TRBD1. The CDR3 has 14 amino acids. Trimming removed 6 bases from V and 0 bases from J; junction bases left unmatched: 3. Germline CDR1 and CDR2: SNHLY and FYNNEI. CDR3 nucleotides: TGTGCCAGCAGACAACAGGGGGTGAACACTGAAGCTTTCTTT. Amino acids: CASRQQGVNTEAFF.

This clone was counted a few times. This chain joins TRBV2 and TRBJ2-7, with a possible D match to TRBD1 (5 bases). The CDR3 runs to 13 residues. The V gene's germline CDR1 is SNHLY and CDR2 FYNNEI. V was trimmed by 5 bases and J by 3 bases, leaving 11 bases between them. CDR3 protein: CASSSRQNYEQYF. DNA of the CDR3: TGTGCCAGCAGTAGCAGACAGAACTACGAGCAGTACTTC.

This clone came up a few times. This rearrangement joins TRBV6-5 to TRBJ2-3; no clear D. Germline CDR1 and CDR2: MNHEY and SVGAGI. CDR3 length: 15 amino acids. V was trimmed by 5 bases and J by 0 bases, leaving 12 bases between them. The DNA of the CDR3 is TGTGCCAGCAGTGTTTTTAGGCAGAGCACAGATACGCAGTATTTT. Its translation: CASSVFRQSTDTQYF.